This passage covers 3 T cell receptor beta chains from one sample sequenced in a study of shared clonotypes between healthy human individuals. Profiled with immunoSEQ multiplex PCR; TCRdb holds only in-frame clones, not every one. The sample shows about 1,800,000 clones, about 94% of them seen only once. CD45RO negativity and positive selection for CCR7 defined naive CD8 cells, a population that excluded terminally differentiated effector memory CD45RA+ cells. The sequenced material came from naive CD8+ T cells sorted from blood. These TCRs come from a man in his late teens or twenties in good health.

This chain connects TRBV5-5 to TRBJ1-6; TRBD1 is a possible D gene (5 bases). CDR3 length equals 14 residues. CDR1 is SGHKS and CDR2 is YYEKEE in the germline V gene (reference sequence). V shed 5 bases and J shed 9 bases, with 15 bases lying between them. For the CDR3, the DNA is TGTGCCAGCAGGATAGAAGGGGTGAGTTCACCCCTCCACTTT. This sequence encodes CASRIEGVSSPLHF.

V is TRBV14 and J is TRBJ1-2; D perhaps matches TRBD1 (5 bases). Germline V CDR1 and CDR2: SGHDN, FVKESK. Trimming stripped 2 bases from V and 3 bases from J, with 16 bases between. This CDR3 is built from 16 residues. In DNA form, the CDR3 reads TGTGCCAGCAGCCAAAAGGGCACAGGACCCTACTATGGCTACACCTTC. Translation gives CASSQKGTGPYYGYTF. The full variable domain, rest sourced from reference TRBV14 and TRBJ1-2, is EAGVTQFPSHSVIEKGQTVTLRCDPISGHDNLYWYRRVMGKEIKFLLHFVKESKQDESGMPNNRFLAERTGGTYSTLKVQPAELEDSGVYFCASSQKGTGPYYGYTFGSGTRLTVV.

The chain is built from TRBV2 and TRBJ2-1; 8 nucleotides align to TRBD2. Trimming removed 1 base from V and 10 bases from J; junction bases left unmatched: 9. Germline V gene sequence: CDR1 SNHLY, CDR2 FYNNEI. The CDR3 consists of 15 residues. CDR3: CASSEGPGGGHEQFF. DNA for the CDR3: TGTGCCAGCAGTGAAGGCCCTGGCGGGGGGCACGAGCAGTTCTTC. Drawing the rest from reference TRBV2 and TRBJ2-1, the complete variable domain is EPEVTQTPSHQVTQMGQEVILRCVPISNHLYFYWYRQILGQKVEFLVSFYNNEISEKSEIFDDQFSVERPDGSNFTLKIRSTKLEDSAMYFCASSEGPGGGHEQFFGPGTRLTVL.